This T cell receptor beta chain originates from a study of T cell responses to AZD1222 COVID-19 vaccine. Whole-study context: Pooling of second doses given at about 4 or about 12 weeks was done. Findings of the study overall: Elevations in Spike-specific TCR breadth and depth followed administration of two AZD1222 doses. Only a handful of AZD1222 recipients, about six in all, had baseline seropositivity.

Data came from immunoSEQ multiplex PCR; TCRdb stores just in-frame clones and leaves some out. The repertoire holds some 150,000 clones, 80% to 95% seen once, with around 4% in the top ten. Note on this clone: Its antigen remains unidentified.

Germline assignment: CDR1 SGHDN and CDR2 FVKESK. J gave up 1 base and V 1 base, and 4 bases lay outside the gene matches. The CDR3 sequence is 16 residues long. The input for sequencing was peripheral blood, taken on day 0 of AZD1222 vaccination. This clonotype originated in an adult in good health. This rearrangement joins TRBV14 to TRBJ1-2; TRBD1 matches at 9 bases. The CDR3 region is CASSQATGGRNYGYTF. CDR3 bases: TGTGCCAGCAGCCAAGCTACAGGGGGCCGTAACTATGGCTACACCTTC.